This T cell receptor beta chain is from a study of OX40 agonist ivuxolimab in advanced cancers. In terms of the full investigation: The costimulatory receptor OX40 (CD134) was targeted by ivuxolimab, a fully human IgG2 agonistic monoclonal antibody. Intravenous ivuxolimab was administered to patients every 2 weeks at six dose levels: 0.01, 0.1, 0.3, 1.5, 3 and 10 mg/kg. Among the roughly 52 dose-escalation patients, about 19 had hepatocellular carcinoma, 15 or so melanoma, 9 renal cell carcinoma and 9 head and neck cancer. In the dose-escalation cohort, around four fifths of patients were male, and the mean age was 60 years with a range of roughly 20 to 79. Patients were allowed to have had prior anti-PD-1, anti-PD-L1 or anti-CTLA-4 therapy, and 40% of the dose-escalation patients had been treated with checkpoint inhibitors. Partial responses occurred in three dose-escalation patients: two with cutaneous melanoma and one with hepatocellular carcinoma. The point of sequencing TCRbeta in the periphery was to test whether ivuxolimab changed TCR sequence diversity and drove clonal T-cell expansion. The paper reports the monotherapy dose-escalation portion (N of about 50 patients) of the phase I ivuxolimab trial. General study outcomes and caveats: Clonal expansion of both CD4+ and CD8+ blood T cells was observed from baseline to week 6 at doses 0.1 to 3.0 mg/kg. On average, CD8+ T cells showed more expanded clones than CD4+ T cells after ivuxolimab. Low levels of normalized T-cell clonal expansion were also seen in some patients who did not respond. Antigen specificity was not determined for the clonally expanded peripheral T cells. In the 0.1-3.0 mg/kg groups, partial responders were among the patients with the lowest normalized peripheral clonal expansion, particularly in CD8+ T cells.

Genomic DNA was extracted from sorted cells for sequencing of the TCRbeta CDR3 region. The immunoSEQ Assay was used to sequence the TCRbeta CDR3 regions. TCRdb obtained this table from immuneACCESS and retained in-frame rearrangements with V and J assigned. These tables miss some clones; where compared with another copy, unresolved V genes account for less than half of the shortfall, and the remainder is unexplained. A total of approximately 77,000 clones appear in this sample, around four fifths of them only once. 1.5% to 2% of the sample comes from the top ten. With respect to this clone: What this receptor recognizes is not known. No base-level quality is on record; no much larger clone is a single base apart.

Patients with autoimmune disease history or receiving systemic immunosuppression were excluded from the trial. Peripheral blood for TCR sequencing was collected from all dose cohorts at baseline, on cycle 4 day 1, and on cycle 7 day 1. Samples came from an open-label, multicenter, first-in-human phase I dose-escalation trial of ivuxolimab. Adults with locally advanced or metastatic melanoma, renal cell, hepatocellular, or head and neck squamous cell carcinoma were enrolled in the trial. Before TCR sequencing, CD4+ and CD8+ T cells were separately sorted from peripheral blood. Sequences were derived from CD4+ or CD8+ T cells sorted from blood, sampled in a trial of the OX40 agonist ivuxolimab. The origin of this receptor is an adult with an advanced solid tumor such as melanoma, head and neck, liver or kidney cancer.

The CDR3 protein sequence reads: CASSVNRDPRTQYF. The DNA sequence reads TGTGCCAGCAGCGTGAACCGGGACCCCAGGACCCAGTACTTC. The chain uses TRBV9 and TRBJ2-5, with the D call tentatively TRBD1 or TRBD2, each fitting 5 bases. Based on the germline V gene, the CDR1 and CDR2 sequences are SGDLS and YYNGEE. The CDR3 runs 14 residues from the cysteine to the phenylalanine. The sequence is cut down to CDR3 DNA, 42 bases in frame from base 1. V is pared back by 2 bases and J by 7 bases, with 15 bases lying between the germline termini. Outside the CDR3, residues come from the reference TRBV9 and TRBJ2-5 proteins, so the full variable domain is: DSGVTQTPKHLITATGQRVTLRCSPRSGDLSVYWYQQSLDQGLQFLIQYYNGEERAKGNILERFSAQQFPDLHSELNLSSLELGDSALYFCASSVNRDPRTQYFGPGTRLLVL.